A single sample gave rise to the 27 T cell receptor beta chains below, sequenced in a study of cytomegalovirus exposure and HLA in healthy donors. PCR employed 60 Vbeta and 13 Jbeta primers. Assay: immunoSEQ multiplex PCR; the TCRdb copy retains only in-frame clones and omits some. The data show roughly 100,000 clones, around 80% seen once. The sequenced material came from PBMCs. The receptors originated from a woman aged 18-35 years in good health and CMV-seropositive.

This clone was seen only a few times. The V gene is TRBV19, the J gene TRBJ2-7; weak D call: TRBD1 (6 bases). The CDR3 is made up of 18 amino acids. The ends were cut back, 9 bases at V and 3 bases at J, with 30 bases in the middle. Germline V CDR1 and CDR2: LNHDA, SQIVND (reference sequence). CDR3 nucleotide sequence: TGTGCCAGCCGGGCTCGATCCCTGGACAGCGAAAGCATCTACGAGCAGTACTTC. It encodes CASRARSLDSESIYEQYF.

The rearrangement uses TRBV5-6 and TRBJ1-2; D possibly corresponds to TRBD1 (5 bases). The CDR3 has 14 amino acids. V lost 0 bases to trimming and J lost 1 base, with 7 bases between them. Germline V gene data show CDR1 as SGHDT and CDR2 as YYEEEE. CDR3 amino acids: CASSLGGGNYGYTF. The CDR3 coding sequence is TGTGCCAGCAGCTTGGGCGGGGGTAACTATGGCTACACCTTC.

This clone was observed a single time. This rearrangement joins TRBV15 to TRBJ2-5; 9 nucleotides align to TRBD2. J was trimmed by 5 bases and V by 5 bases; bases with no gene match: 6. CDR1 is LNHNV and CDR2 is YYDKDF in the germline V gene (reference sequence). The length of the CDR3 is 14 residues. The CDR3 is CATSDSGSMETQYF. For the CDR3, the DNA is TGTGCCACCAGCGATAGCGGGAGCATGGAGACCCAGTACTTC.

This rearrangement joins TRBV5-1 to TRBJ2-1; tentative D call: TRBD2 (5 bases). Germline lookup yields CDR1 SGHRS and CDR2 YFSETQ. The CDR3 is 15 amino acids. V lost 0 bases and J 10 bases, leaving 17 bases between the germline ends. CDR3 DNA: TGCGCCAGCAGCTTGGCGGCTGTGCTTAGCGAGGAGCAGTTCTTC. Residues: CASSLAAVLSEEQFF. Full variable domain (rest looked up from reference TRBV5-1 and TRBJ2-1): KAGVTQTPRYLIKTRGQQVTLSCSPISGHRSVSWYQQTPGQGLQFLFEYFSETQRNKGNFPGRFSGRQFSNSRSEMNVSTLELGDSALYLCASSLAAVLSEEQFFGPGTRLTVL.

The CDR3 DNA is TGTGCCAGCAGTGACCCTAGCGGGAGCTCCTACAATGAGCAGTTCTTC. Amino acids: CASSDPSGSSYNEQFF. The chain links TRBV2 to TRBJ2-1, with 10 nucleotides matching TRBD2. This CDR3 spans 16 amino acids. Trimming took 3 bases from V and 0 from J; bases not matched to a gene: 2. CDR1 is SNHLY and CDR2 is FYNNEI in the germline V gene.

The chain uses TRBV21-1 and TRBJ2-4; TRBD2, the table's D call, lacks a check against the DNA. TRBV21-1 is labeled a pseudogene. The CDR3 spans 15 residues. The CDR3 nucleotides are TGTGCCAGCAGCAACCTGGGACTAGCCAAAAACATTCAGTACTTC. Translation gives CASSNLGLAKNIQYF.

The V and J genes are TRBV6-6 and TRBJ1-4, with D unclear. This CDR3 spans 13 amino acids. Between the trimmed V and J ends, which lost 9 bases and 4 bases, there was a span of 12 bases. Germline V gives CDR1 MNHNY, CDR2 SVGAGI (reference sequence). The DNA of the CDR3 is TGTGCCAGTACCGGGGATCTTAATGAAAAACTGTTTTTT. Translating gives CASTGDLNEKLFF.

V usage is TRBV5-1 and J usage is TRBJ2-7; tentatively, D is TRBD2 (5 bases). V dropped 0 bases and J dropped 5 bases, with 9 bases sitting between them. Germline V gives CDR1 SGHRS, CDR2 YFSETQ. There are 13 residues in the CDR3. CDR3 in amino acids: CASSLGSDNEQYF. The CDR3 nucleotides are TGCGCCAGCAGCTTGGGTAGCGACAACGAGCAGTACTTC.

This clone was counted only a few times. This chain connects TRBV10-3 to TRBJ1-2; D call uncertain. Germline CDR1 reads ENHRY; CDR2 reads SYGVKD. CDR3 length: 15 amino acids. V was trimmed by 3 bases and J by 4 bases, leaving 15 bases between them. CDR3 sequence reads: CAISDHGYGVYGYTF. The CDR3 DNA sequence: TGTGCCATCAGTGACCATGGGTATGGAGTCTATGGCTACACCTTC.

V and J are TRBV7-8 and TRBJ2-2; unclear D gene. This CDR3 has 15 amino acids. V lost 1 base and J 3 bases, leaving 9 bases between the germline ends. Germline V lookup: CDR1 SGHVS, CDR2 FQNEAQ. The CDR3 reads CASSLENYDTGELFF. The DNA of the CDR3 is TGTGCCAGCAGCTTAGAGAACTATGACACCGGGGAGCTGTTTTTT.

The chain couples TRBV28 to TRBJ1-5, with 8 bases fitting TRBD1. J gave up 2 bases and V 2 bases, and 8 bases lay outside the gene matches. The V gene's germline CDR1 is MDHEN and CDR2 SYDVKM. This CDR3 region has 17 residues. The CDR3 coding sequence is TGTGCCAGCAGTTTACCCTCGGACAGGGCTGGCAATCAGCCCCAGCATTTT. Protein: CASSLPSDRAGNQPQHF.

V gene TRBV27 combines with J gene TRBJ1-1; a possible D gene is TRBD1 (6 bases). This CDR3 spans 15 amino acids. Germline-derived CDR1 and CDR2 are MNHEY and SMNVEV (reference sequence). V was cut by 6 bases and J by 4 bases, with 18 bases left in between. In DNA, the CDR3 is TGTGCCAGCAGCCGGTCTCCAGGGGCAGGCACTGAAGCTTTCTTT. Its protein product is CASSRSPGAGTEAFF.

The J gene is TRBJ2-1, the V gene TRBV2; tentatively, D is TRBD2 (6 bases). The CDR3 consists of 15 residues. V lost 2 bases and J 6 bases, leaving 14 bases between the germline ends. Germline V CDR1 and CDR2: SNHLY, FYNNEI. The CDR3 reads CASSEILARGNEQFF. The CDR3 DNA sequence: TGTGCCAGCAGTGAAATCCTAGCGAGGGGCAATGAGCAGTTCTTC.

This clone has only a few counts. The V gene is TRBV28, the J gene TRBJ1-1; the D gene is possibly TRBD1 (6 bases). Trimming cost V 6 bases and J 3 bases, with 17 bases left between them. The germline gives CDR1 MDHEN, CDR2 SYDVKM. The CDR3 contains 15 residues. CDR3 nucleotides: TGTGCCAGCAGATTAACCGGGACATACTACACTGAAGCTTTCTTT. Its translation is CASRLTGTYYTEAFF.

J is TRBJ2-2 and V is TRBV4-1; weak D call: TRBD1 (5 bases). Trimming removed 1 base at V and 0 bases at J, with 15 bases between. The length of the CDR3 is 18 residues. The germline V gene has CDR1 MGHRA and CDR2 YSYEKL. The CDR3 loop reads CASSQGLDSLTNTGELFF. The CDR3 region has the DNA TGCGCCAGCAGCCAAGGTTTAGACAGCCTTACGAACACCGGGGAGCTGTTTTTT.

The V gene is TRBV28, the J gene TRBJ2-5, with TRBD2 identical over 12 bases. V was pared by 8 bases and J by 4 bases, with 5 bases of the junction left unmatched. Germline-derived CDR1 and CDR2 are MDHEN and SYDVKM. This CDR3 is built from 14 residues. Here the CDR3 reads CASSEGLAGETQYF. The DNA of the CDR3 is TGTGCCAGCTCAGAGGGACTAGCGGGAGAGACCCAGTACTTC.

This clone showed up just a few times. This chain connects TRBV5-6 to TRBJ2-2, with 9 bases matching TRBD2. This CDR3 contains 17 residues. Germline CDR1 reads SGHDT; CDR2 reads YYEEEE. The junction had 9 bases not matched to a gene; V was cut back by 1 base and J by 5 bases. The chain's CDR3 is CASSLKFAGGRTGELFF. The CDR3 DNA reads TGTGCCAGCAGCTTGAAGTTTGCGGGAGGGCGGACCGGGGAGCTGTTTTTT.

This clone was observed a handful of times. The chain recombines TRBV10-3 with TRBJ2-7, with TRBD1 matching 7 bases. The CDR3 spans 13 residues. Germline V lookup: CDR1 ENHRY, CDR2 SYGVKD. Trimming cost V 7 bases and J 1 base; bases outside gene matches: 4. CDR3 in amino acids: CAITQGQSYEQYF. CDR3 bases: TGTGCCATCACACAGGGGCAATCCTACGAGCAGTACTTC.

This clone was detected only a few times. The rearrangement uses TRBV28 and TRBJ1-6; TRBD1 matches at 7 bases. Germline CDR1 reads MDHEN; CDR2 reads SYDVKM. The CDR3 has 14 amino acids. V shed 4 bases and J 10 bases; nucleotides not matched to a gene: 7. The CDR3 protein is CASSSGQVVSPLHF. The CDR3 bases are TGTGCCAGCAGTTCCGGACAGGTGGTCTCACCCCTCCACTTT.

Note on this clone: The limits of the CDR3 on the DNA are not certain, so only TCRdb's listed CDR3 is given. The chain recombines TRBV5-1 with TRBJ2-3; the table calls TRBD2, which could not be checked here. The germline gives CDR1 SGHRS, CDR2 YFSETQ. With termini counted, the CDR3 has 16 amino acids. The CDR3 protein is CASSGVASGSRDSRYF.

This clone was recorded only once. The chain employs TRBV9 and TRBJ1-5; D is possibly TRBD1 (5 bases). The CDR3 runs 15 residues. From germline, CDR1 is SGDLS and CDR2 YYNGEE. V lost 4 bases to trimming and J lost 0 bases, with 11 bases between them. The CDR3, as DNA: TGTGCCAGCAGCCCAGGAGGGGTTAGCAATCAGCCCCAGCATTTT. Its protein is CASSPGGVSNQPQHF.

With regard to this clone: A read error may account for a junction end that differs from germline. The CDR3 is CASSPGLNTEAFF. The DNA of the CDR3 is TGTGCCAGCTCACCGGGGCTGAACACAGAAGCTTTCTTT. The chain recombines TRBV18 with TRBJ1-1, with a tentative D call TRBD1 (5 bases). This CDR3 contains 13 residues. Germline V gene sequence: CDR1 KGHSH, CDR2 LQKENI. Combining the CDR3 with reference TRBV18 and TRBJ1-1 gives the whole variable domain NAGVMQNPRHLVRRRGQEARLRCSPMKGHSHVYWYRQLPEEGLKFMVYLQKENIIDESGMPKERFSAEFPKEGPSILRIQQVVRGDSAAYFCASSPGLNTEAFFGQGTRLTVV.

This chain connects TRBV28 to TRBJ2-7; D is perhaps TRBD2 (8 bases). V was clipped by 6 bases and J by 0 bases, with 21 bases between them. The V gene's germline CDR1 is MDHEN and CDR2 SYDVKM. This CDR3 is 17 amino acids long. CDR3 loop: CASSQGGAGGLSYEQYF. The CDR3 DNA follows: TGTGCCAGCAGCCAGGGGGGGGCGGGAGGACTCTCCTACGAGCAGTACTTC.

V and J are TRBV23-1 and TRBJ1-5, with 9 bases identical to TRBD1. TRBV23-1 is classed as an ORF, of uncertain function. There are 17 residues in the CDR3. V gave up 1 base and J gave up 1 base; unmatched junction bases: 5. CDR3 region: CASSQFDRGKSNQPQHF. Written as DNA, the CDR3 is TGCGCCAGCAGTCAATTCGACAGGGGGAAAAGCAATCAGCCCCAGCATTTT.

In its sample, this clone was seen a few times. The rearrangement links TRBV6-6 to TRBJ2-1; 11 bases are shared with TRBD2. Losses at the gene ends were 7 bases for V and 10 bases for J; bases not matched to a gene: 15. CDR3 length equals 16 residues. CDR1 is MNHNY and CDR2 is SVGAGI in the germline V gene (reference sequence). CDR3 DNA sequence: TGTGCCAGCATGGCTACTAGCGGGAGAGAACGGGAGGAGCAGTTCTTC. It translates to CASMATSGREREEQFF.

This chain connects TRBV28 to TRBJ2-5, with TRBD2 identical over 7 bases. V was pared by 5 bases and J by 2 bases, with 5 bases of the junction left unmatched. CDR3 length equals 14 residues. CDR1 and CDR2 from the germline V gene are MDHEN and SYDVKM. CDR3 sequence reads: CASSQLATQETQYF. The CDR3 nucleotides read TGTGCCAGCAGTCAACTAGCGACGCAAGAGACCCAGTACTTC.

This chain connects TRBV27 to TRBJ1-2; 10 nucleotides agree with TRBD1. The CDR3 is 17 amino acids. Germline trimming cut 4 bases from V and 8 bases from J; bases unmatched to any gene: 16. Germline lookup yields CDR1 MNHEY and CDR2 SMNVEV (reference sequence). The DNA for the CDR3 is TGTGCCAGCAGTTCGCCCACCGGGACAGGGGTCGGGGGAGGCTACACCTTC. Its translation: CASSSPTGTGVGGGYTF.